This T cell receptor beta chain was identified in a study of blood T cell repertoires in COVID-19. TCRdb keeps only in-frame clones here, not all; method: immunoSEQ multiplex PCR. The sample lists about 160,000 clones, approximately 78% seen once, with around 9.9% in the top ten. The CDR3 is 15 residues long. The germline V gene has CDR1 GTSNPN and CDR2 SVGIG (reference sequence). After removal of 3 bases from V and 6 bases from J, the junction contained 10 bases not matched to a gene. This rearrangement joins TRBV30 to TRBJ2-1; 8 bases are shared with TRBD2. The sample was peripheral blood. This receptor was obtained from a human donor in a cohort sampled during active COVID-19. CDR3 nucleotides: TGTGCCTGGAGACCCCGGGGGGGGGCGTTCAATGAGCAGTTCTTC. This codes for CAWRPRGGAFNEQFF.